The 20 T cell receptor beta chains listed next were all sequenced from one sample in a study of T cells in Graves' hyperthyroidism and ophthalmopathy (dated by TCRdb to about 2019). Library preparation employed multiplex PCR. Sequencer: Illumina HiSeq 2000. The TCR beta CDR3 regions were amplified from the RNA transcripts. The first round of RT-PCR for the TCR CDR3 was performed with the HTBI primer set and the Qiagen OneStep RT-PCR kit. Clones were called with MiXCR by TCRdb after fastp trimmed the public reads at Q25, and only in-frame beta chains were retained. Rows merge per CDR3 protein into single entries with the most common DNA and genes. In this sample the table shows roughly 530,000 distinct CDR3 sequences, approximately 17% of which occur a single time. The leading ten clones occupy 15% to 20% of the sample. The material sequenced was blood. These receptors came from a woman in her late teens or twenties with Graves' ophthalmopathy.

The chain uses TRBV7-2 and TRBJ1-3; D is unclear. CDR1 and CDR2 (germline): SGHTA, FQGNSA. CDR3 length: 18 amino acids. Trimming cost V 5 bases and J 0 bases, with 20 bases left between them. The CDR3 here is CASSKAHPNPISGNTIYF. The CDR3 DNA is TGTGCCAGCAGCAAGGCCCATCCGAACCCCATCTCTGGAAACACCATATATTTT.

In this sample, this clonotype turned up many times. J is TRBJ1-4 and V is TRBV30, with D uncertain. V lost 5 bases to trimming and J lost 3 bases, with 10 bases between them. CDR3 length equals 13 residues. Germline lookup yields CDR1 GTSNPN and CDR2 SVGIG (reference sequence). As DNA, the CDR3 is TGTGCCTGGCGGCGGTTATCTAATGAAAAACTGTTTTTT. Encoded protein: CAWRRLSNEKLFF.

A few counts support this clonotype. The chain combines TRBV5-5 with TRBJ2-3; TRBD1 might be the D (5 bases). The V gene's germline CDR1 is SGHKS and CDR2 YYEKEE (reference sequence). V was cut by 4 bases and J by 0 bases, with 12 bases left in between. The CDR3 spans 15 residues. CDR3 residues: CASSPDIPSTDTQYF. In nucleotides, the CDR3 is TGTGCCAGCAGCCCGGACATTCCTAGCACAGATACGCAGTATTTT. Full variable domain (remainder filled in from reference TRBV5-5 and TRBJ2-3): DAGVTQSPTHLIKTRGQQVTLRCSPISGHKSVSWYQQVLGQGPQFIFQYYEKEERGRGNFPDRFSARQFPNYSSELNVNALLLGDSALYLCASSPDIPSTDTQYFGPGTRLTVL.

V usage is TRBV20-1 and J usage is TRBJ1-1; the D is unclear. V lost 6 bases and J lost 1, with 6 bases in between. Germline lookup yields CDR1 DFQATT and CDR2 SNEGSKA (reference sequence). The CDR3 consists of 11 residues. In DNA, the CDR3 is TGCAGTGCCGTTGGGAACACTGAAGCTTTCTTT. Amino acids: CSAVGNTEAFF.

This clonotype has just a few counts. This chain uses TRBV29-1 with TRBJ2-7; a possible D gene is TRBD2 (5 bases). Per germline, CDR1 SQVTM and CDR2 ANQGSEA. V lost 7 bases, J lost 5 bases, and 18 bases lay in between. The CDR3 extends over 13 amino acids. Here the CDR3 reads CSAPGPGKNEQYF. The CDR3 DNA reads TGCAGCGCCCCCGGTCCGGGAAAGAACGAGCAGTACTTC.

This clonotype was seen a few times. This rearrangement joins TRBV29-1 to TRBJ2-3, with 10 bases matching TRBD1. The CDR3 is 16 residues long. Germline loops: CDR1 SQVTM, CDR2 ANQGSEA. Unmatched junction bases numbered 9, after V lost 3 bases and J lost 3 bases. This CDR3 reads CSVDDTGQGWTDTQYF. DNA for the CDR3: TGCAGCGTTGACGACACGGGACAGGGGTGGACAGATACGCAGTATTTT.

This clonotype was seen at least ten times. The chain couples TRBV12-3 or TRBV12-4 to TRBJ2-7, with D tentatively TRBD1 (5 bases). The CDR3 is 14 residues long. V dropped 6 bases and J dropped 1 base, with 13 bases sitting between them. The CDR3 bases are TGTGCCAGCAGCCTCAGAAGGGGTTCCTACGAGCAGTACTTC. Protein product: CASSLRRGSYEQYF.

This clonotype was counted only a few times. V is TRBV7-9 and J is TRBJ2-4; possibly TRBD1 for D (6 bases). The CDR3 covers 16 residues. Germline V gene lookup returns CDR1 SEHNR and CDR2 FQNEAQ (reference sequence). The V and J ends lost 5 bases and 0 bases respectively, with 14 bases between them. This CDR3 reads CASSTTGPLAKNIQYF. CDR3 DNA: TGTGCCAGCAGCACGACAGGACCTCTAGCCAAAAACATTCAGTACTTC.

This sequence joins TRBV20-1 and TRBJ2-7; the D gene is possibly TRBD2 (6 bases). This CDR3 comprises 13 residues. V lost 3 bases to trimming and J lost 6 bases, with 15 bases between them. The germline V gene encodes CDR1 DFQATT and CDR2 SNEGSKA (reference sequence). As DNA, the CDR3 is TGCAGTGCTAGTGCCTCTAGCGAAACCGAGCAGTACTTC. It translates to CSASASSETEQYF.

This clonotype was detected many times. The CDR3 region is CASTKGRYSNQPQHF. The CDR3 DNA reads TGTGCCAGCACCAAAGGACGGTATAGCAATCAGCCCCAGCATTTT. The chain links TRBV6-1 to TRBJ1-5; no definite D call. V was clipped by 7 bases and J by 0 bases, with 13 bases between them. CDR1 MNHNS and CDR2 SASEGT come from the germline V gene. The CDR3 is 15 residues long.

This clonotype showed up many times. V gene TRBV27 combines with J gene TRBJ2-3; 11 nucleotides match TRBD1. The germline V gene has CDR1 MNHEY and CDR2 SMNVEV (reference sequence). The CDR3 totals 16 residues. After removal of 4 bases from V and 2 bases from J, the junction contained 5 bases not matched to a gene. The CDR3 DNA sequence: TGTGCCAGCAGTTCCGGGACAGGGGGATACACAGATACGCAGTATTTT. It translates to CASSSGTGGYTDTQYF.

This clonotype was detected ten times or more. The chain employs TRBV10-3 and TRBJ1-1, with D uncertain. Germline V gene data show CDR1 as ENHRY and CDR2 as SYGVKD. The CDR3 has 13 amino acids. Trimming cost V 2 bases and J 1 base, with 5 bases left between them. As DNA, the CDR3 is TGTGCCATCAGTGAGGGGGAGAACACTGAAGCTTTCTTT. Translation: CAISEGENTEAFF.

CDR3 sequence (DNA): TGTGCCACCAGTGATTTGTCCAGCGGGACCGCCGGGGAGCTGTTTTTT. This gives the protein CATSDLSSGTAGELFF. The chain combines TRBV24-1 with TRBJ2-2; 7 nucleotides align to TRBD2. This CDR3 has 16 amino acids. After removal of 0 bases from V and 6 bases from J, the junction contained 6 bases not matched to a gene. Germline V CDR1 and CDR2: KGHDR, SFDVKD.

This clonotype appeared many times. This chain links TRBV7-9 with TRBJ2-5; 7 bases map to TRBD1. Germline CDR1 SEHNR, CDR2 FQNEAQ (reference sequence). This CDR3 is 15 amino acids long. V lost 5 bases to trimming and J lost 9 bases; unmatched junction nucleotides: 15. The CDR3 reads CASSPVGGQQEPQYF. The CDR3 nucleotides are TGTGCCAGCAGCCCGGTAGGGGGACAGCAAGAACCCCAGTACTTC.

The chain recombines TRBV6-1 with TRBJ2-7; 9 nucleotides align to TRBD1. V lost 6 bases to trimming and J lost 2 bases; unmatched junction nucleotides: 11. CDR1 MNHNS and CDR2 SASEGT come from the germline V gene. The CDR3 covers 16 residues. The CDR3, as DNA: TGTGCCAGCAGCCAAACCAACAGGGGGCGGACCTACGAGCAGTACTTC. Translating it yields CASSQTNRGRTYEQYF.

In this sample, this clonotype turned up a few times. J is TRBJ1-2 and V is TRBV19; D gene unclear. This CDR3 has 15 amino acids. Trimming shortened V by 6 bases and J by 3 bases, and 17 bases separated the two germline ends. CDR1 is LNHDA and CDR2 is SQIVND in the germline V gene (reference sequence). CDR3 nucleotides: TGTGCCAGTAGAACGTCCTTAGACCCTTACTATGGCTACACCTTC. It is translated as CASRTSLDPYYGYTF.

In this sample, this clonotype turned up many times. The chain uses TRBV12-3 or TRBV12-4 and TRBJ2-1; 8 nucleotides agree with TRBD2. The CDR3 has 15 amino acids. Unmatched junction bases numbered 13, after V lost 6 bases and J lost 9 bases. The CDR3 nucleotides are TGTGCCAGCAGCCCCGACGGGACTAGTAGAGTTGAGCAGTTCTTC. It codes for CASSPDGTSRVEQFF.

This clonotype came up a few times. The J gene is TRBJ2-2, the V gene TRBV6-4; D may be TRBD2 (6 bases). Trimming took 6 bases from V and 4 from J, leaving 18 bases between them. The CDR3 is made up of 16 amino acids. CDR1 and CDR2 from the germline V gene are MRHNA and SNTAGT. The CDR3 nucleotides are TGTGCCAGCAGCCTCGGTGGAGGGATGAGCACCGGGGAGCTGTTTTTT. Residues: CASSLGGGMSTGELFF.

This clonotype was seen ten or more times. The genes are TRBV2 and TRBJ2-1, with D perhaps assigned TRBD1 or TRBD2 (6 bases each). Trimming pared 6 bases from V and 0 bases from J, leaving 12 bases between. Per the germline V gene, CDR1 is SNHLY and CDR2 is FYNNEI. This CDR3 has 15 amino acids. The CDR3 coding sequence is TGTGCCAGCAGCGGAGGGGGGAGCTCCTACAATGAGCAGTTCTTC. It translates to CASSGGGSSYNEQFF. The full variable domain, rest sourced from reference TRBV2 and TRBJ2-1, is EPEVTQTPSHQVTQMGQEVILRCVPISNHLYFYWYRQILGQKVEFLVSFYNNEISEKSEIFDDQFSVERPDGSNFTLKIRSTKLEDSAMYFCASSGGGSSYNEQFFGPGTRLTVL.

The chain couples TRBV6-1 to TRBJ2-2; maybe TRBD1 (6 bases). The CDR3 runs 13 residues. With 6 bases removed from V and 7 bases from J, the gap between germline ends came to 12 bases. Per the germline V gene, CDR1 is MNHNS and CDR2 is SASEGT. This CDR3 reads CASRSKGVGELFF. The CDR3 DNA reads as TGTGCCAGCAGATCTAAGGGGGTCGGGGAGCTGTTTTTT.